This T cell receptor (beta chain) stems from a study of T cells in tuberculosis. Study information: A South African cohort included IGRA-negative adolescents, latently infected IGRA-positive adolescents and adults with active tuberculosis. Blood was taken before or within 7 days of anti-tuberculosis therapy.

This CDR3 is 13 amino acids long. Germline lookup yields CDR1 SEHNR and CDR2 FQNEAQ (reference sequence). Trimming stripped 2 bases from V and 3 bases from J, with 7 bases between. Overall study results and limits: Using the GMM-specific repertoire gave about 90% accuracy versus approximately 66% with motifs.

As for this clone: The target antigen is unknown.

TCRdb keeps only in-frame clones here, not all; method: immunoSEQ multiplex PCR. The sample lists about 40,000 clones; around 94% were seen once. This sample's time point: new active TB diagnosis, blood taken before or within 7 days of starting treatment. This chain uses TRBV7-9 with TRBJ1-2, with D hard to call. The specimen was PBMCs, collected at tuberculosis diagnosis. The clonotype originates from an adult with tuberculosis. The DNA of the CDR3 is TGTGCCAGCAGCTTATCTGACTACTATGGCTACACCTTC. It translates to CASSLSDYYGYTF.